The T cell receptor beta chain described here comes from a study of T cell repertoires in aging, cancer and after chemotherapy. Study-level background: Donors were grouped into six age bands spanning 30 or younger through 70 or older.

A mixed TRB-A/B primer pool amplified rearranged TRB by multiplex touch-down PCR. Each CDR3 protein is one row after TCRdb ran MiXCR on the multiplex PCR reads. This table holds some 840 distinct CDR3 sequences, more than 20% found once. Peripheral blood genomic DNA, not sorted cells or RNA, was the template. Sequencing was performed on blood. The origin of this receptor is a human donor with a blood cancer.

The CDR3 DNA reads as TGTGCCAGCAGACTCAAGGCCAGAGGACTAGCGGGAGAGTCCAATGAGCAGTTCTTC. Protein sequence: CASRLKARGLAGESNEQFF. This chain uses TRBV6-5 with TRBJ2-1, with 13 nucleotides matching TRBD2. Per germline, CDR1 MNHEY and CDR2 SVGAGI. V dropped 6 bases and J dropped 6; count of bases not matched to a gene: 17. This CDR3 is 19 amino acids long.